This entry describes one TCR beta chain. This clonotype was observed at least ten times. There is no known antigen for this receptor. No much larger clone exists at a distance of one base, and base qualities are not known. TCR alpha and beta CDR3 regions were amplified with the iRepertoire nested amplicon-rescue multiplex PCR (arm-PCR) platform from RNA. The input for one-step reverse transcription and amplification was about 95-400 ng of tissue mRNA or PBMC total RNA. After bead purification, a secondary multiplex PCR added Illumina adapters, and libraries were gel-purified between 200 and 400 bp. Libraries carried internal 6-nucleotide barcodes used for demultiplexing. The libraries were sequenced on an Illumina MiSeq using 2x220 or 2x250 nucleotide paired-end reads. In the authors' own workflow: Paired reads were merged using FLASH 1.2.11 and were aligned to the GRCh37 human genome using BWA-MEM, after which TRA and TRB reads were extracted. An IMGT-derived reference of cassette sequences and CDR3 motifs, with pseudogenes included, was used for V and J assignment. Reads were translated in three frames, and productive CDR3s were defined by a C…FGXG motif without stop codons. A clonotype was defined as a unique combination of a V-J cassette pair and a CDR3 amino acid sequence. Reads were filtered by Hamming distance, thresholded by each sample's sequence error rate in mapped regions. In-frame beta chains were kept once TCRdb had trimmed the public reads at Q25 with fastp and called clones with MiXCR. Identical CDR3 protein sequences are pooled into one entry, listed with their most common genes and DNA. None of the V and J calls come from the authors' own analysis; TCRdb made them. A total of about 110,000 distinct CDR3 sequences appear in this sample, 20% to 25% of them only once. The ten largest clonotypes hold under 45% of the sample.

This specimen belongs to a study of glioma-infiltrating T cells (dated by TCRdb to 2016 to 2017). For the study in its entirety: The study sequenced TCR alpha- and beta-chain repertoires from glioma tissue, from non-neoplastic brain tissue and from matched peripheral blood mononuclear cells. To measure divergence between tissue and blood T-cell populations, each tissue-infiltrating repertoire was compared with the peripheral blood repertoire of the same patient. Three low-grade glioma patients, about eight primary glioblastoma patients and three non-glioma patients contributing non-neoplastic brain tissue were included in the paired cohort.

Study-wide conclusions, independent of this receptor: Small numbers underpinned the group comparisons: 8 or 9 glioblastoma patients, three low-grade glioma patients and three non-neoplastic patients. Very few CDR3 sequences were found to be shared between tissue and blood, and this scarcity was attributed to high CDR3 diversity and limited sampling. VJ-independent divergence between tissue and blood was below expectation in non-neoplastic patients but above expectation in all gliomas, especially low-grade gliomas.

The sequence was collected from a human donor with low-grade glioma or glioblastoma, undergoing nonglioma brain surgery, or in good health (not recorded which). Material: glioma tissue, nonneoplastic brain tissue, or PBMCs (not recorded which).

The nucleotides are TGTGCCAGCTCCCCCGGTTCGGGTGGCTACACCTTC. This is translated as CASSPGSGGYTF. Recombination joined TRBV18 with TRBJ1-2; the D gene assignment is ambiguous. V lost 6 bases and J lost 7 bases; the stretch between them is 12 bases long. The CDR3, from cysteine to phenylalanine, totals 12 residues. The entry retains the CDR3 DNA only, 36 bases that are in frame from base 1. The germline V gene sets CDR1 to KGHSH and CDR2 to LQKENI.